The clone carrying this T cell receptor (beta chain) was picked up one time. The data were obtained in a study of blood T cell repertoires in COVID-19. Turning to the study itself: The United States, Italy and Spain supplied acute and convalescent COVID-19 samples. Sources were T cells, B-cell-depleted T cells, or PBMCs; the material itself was cDNA or gDNA.

The CDR3 extends over 17 amino acids. Germline V CDR1 and CDR2: LNHNV, YYDKDF (reference sequence). After removal of 0 bases from V and 6 bases from J, the junction contained 6 bases not matched to a gene. In the original analysis: Estimates of nucleated cell counts were drawn from the amplification of reference gene primers. Some clones are missing from TCRdb's copy, which holds only in-frame ones; the method was immunoSEQ multiplex PCR. Clone size and V and J calls were adopted from that table, with D and trimming inferred from the DNA. Among about 400,000 clones, around 86% were seen once, and the ten largest hold 3%.

Sequencing was carried out using peripheral blood. The V call is TRBV15, the J call TRBJ2-3; 13 nucleotides align to TRBD2. The clonotype comes from a human donor in a cohort sampled during active COVID-19. CDR3 sequence reads: CATSRDRPGLAGDTQYF. CDR3 sequence (DNA): TGTGCCACCAGCAGAGATCGGCCGGGACTAGCGGGGGATACGCAGTATTTT. Full variable domain (missing parts from reference TRBV15 and TRBJ2-3): DAMVIQNPRYQVTQFGKPVTLSCSQTLNHNVMYWYQQKSSQAPKLLFHYYDKDFNNEADTPDNFQSRRPNTSFCFLDIRSPGLGDTAMYLCATSRDRPGLAGDTQYFGPGTRLTVL.